This note documents a single TCR beta chain sequence. This record comes from a study of CD8 T cells in ankylosing spondylitis. TCRdb independently ran MiXCR on the 5' RACE reads; one entry per CDR3 protein. This sample has hundreds of thousands of distinct CDR3 sequences, with about 20% found just once. CDR3 length: 14 residues. Between the trimmed V and J ends, which lost 3 bases and 1 base, there was a span of 10 bases. Germline-derived CDR1 and CDR2 are SGHRS and YFSETQ. The source material was blood, either unsorted or a sorted T cell fraction (not recorded which). This chain uses TRBV5-1 with TRBJ1-1; tentative D call: TRBD1 (5 bases). The source is a male donor with ankylosing spondylitis or in good health (not recorded which). CDR3 DNA sequence: TGCGCCAGCAGCTACCGGGACGGGAACACTGAAGCTTTCTTT. Translating it yields CASSYRDGNTEAFF.